This section outlines one T cell receptor (beta chain) sequence together with its context. This sample is drawn from a study of shared clonotypes between healthy human individuals. Produced via immunoSEQ multiplex PCR; TCRdb's table is partial and in-frame only. The sample contains 2,100,000 or so clones, 90% to 97% of which appear only once. The sequencing sample was made of naive CD4+ T cells sorted from blood. Subset given: CD45RA+ positively selected. This clonotype was obtained from a man aged 18 to 30 in good health.

In DNA form, the CDR3 reads TGTGCCAGCAGTCGGCCGGGGCTAAGCACAGATACGCAGTATTTT. Translated, it gives CASSRPGLSTDTQYF. The V gene is TRBV5-6, the J gene TRBJ2-3, with D tentatively TRBD1 or TRBD2 (5 bases each). Trimming shortened V by 5 bases and J by 0 bases, and 13 bases separated the two germline ends. Germline V gene data show CDR1 as SGHDT and CDR2 as YYEEEE. The CDR3 is made up of 15 amino acids.